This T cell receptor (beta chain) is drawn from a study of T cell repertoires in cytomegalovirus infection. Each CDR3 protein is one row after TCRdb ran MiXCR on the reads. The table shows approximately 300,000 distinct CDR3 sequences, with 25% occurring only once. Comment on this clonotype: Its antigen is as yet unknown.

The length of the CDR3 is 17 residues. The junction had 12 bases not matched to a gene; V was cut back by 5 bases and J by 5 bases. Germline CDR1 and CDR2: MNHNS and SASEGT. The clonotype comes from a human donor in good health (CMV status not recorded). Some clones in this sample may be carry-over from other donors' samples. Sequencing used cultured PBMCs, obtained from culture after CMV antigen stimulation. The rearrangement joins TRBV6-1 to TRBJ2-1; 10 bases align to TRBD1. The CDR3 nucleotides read TGTGCCAGCAGTTCTTCAACCGGGACAGGGGTCAACAATGAGCAGTTCTTC. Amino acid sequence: CASSSSTGTGVNNEQFF.